Shown below are 16 T cell receptor beta chains from a single sample sequenced in a study of CD8+ T cells in alopecia areata. Reverse transcription of extracted RNA yielded cDNA, which provided the sequencing template. Repertoires were generated with immunoSEQ multiplex PCR, while TCRdb's copy carries only in-frame clones and drops some. The sample contains around 120,000 clones, around 45% of which appear only once. Source material: NKG2D-low CD8+ T cells sorted from blood. These receptors all come from a human donor with alopecia areata.

The chain links TRBV7-9 to TRBJ2-7; D gene unclear. V was shortened by 2 bases and J by 0 bases, with 5 bases between the two germline ends. Germline CDR1 SEHNR, CDR2 FQNEAQ (reference sequence). The CDR3 consists of 13 residues. This CDR3 is CASSLLPSYEQYF. As DNA, the CDR3 is TGTGCCAGCAGCTTATTACCCTCCTACGAGCAGTACTTC.

This chain joins TRBV29-1 and TRBJ2-1; TRBD2 might be the D (6 bases). This CDR3 is built from 12 residues. Per the germline V gene, CDR1 is SQVTM and CDR2 is ANQGSEA. Trimming removed 7 bases from V and 7 bases from J, with 14 bases in between. CDR3 protein: CSADGRGNEQFF. As DNA, the CDR3 is TGCAGCGCCGACGGGAGAGGGAATGAGCAGTTCTTC.

This chain joins TRBV6-4 and TRBJ2-2, with a possible D match to TRBD2 (5 bases). Germline CDR1 and CDR2: MRHNA and SNTAGT. Trimming shortened V by 3 bases and J by 7 bases, and 12 bases separated the two germline ends. This CDR3 has 14 residues. CDR3 sequence (DNA): TGTGCCAGCAGTGAAAAGCCGGAGGTCGGGGAGCTGTTTTTT. This translates into CASSEKPEVGELFF.

V is TRBV27 and J is TRBJ1-2; TRBD1 matches 9 bases. There are 15 residues in the CDR3. J was trimmed by 8 bases and V by 4 bases; bases with no gene match: 11. Germline lookup yields CDR1 MNHEY and CDR2 SMNVEV (reference sequence). CDR3 coding DNA: TGTGCCAGCAGTTCTTACCGGGACAGGGAGGGCGGCTACACCTTC. Amino acids: CASSSYRDREGGYTF.

The chain combines TRBV9 with TRBJ2-7, with D possibly being TRBD2 (5 bases). The length of the CDR3 is 14 residues. With 0 bases removed from V and 0 bases from J, the gap between germline ends came to 7 bases. Germline V lookup: CDR1 SGDLS, CDR2 YYNGEE. The CDR3 DNA follows: TGTGCCAGCAGCGTAGGAGACTACTCCTACGAGCAGTACTTC. Protein sequence: CASSVGDYSYEQYF.

The chain combines TRBV2 with TRBJ2-1; 12 nucleotides line up with TRBD1. The germline CDR1 and CDR2 sequences are SNHLY and FYNNEI. With 10 bases clipped from V and 6 bases from J, the junction kept 4 bases outside the gene matches. This CDR3 contains 13 residues. CDR3 DNA sequence: TGTGCCATCCGGGACAGGGGGCGCAATGAGCAGTTCTTC. Translated, it gives CAIRDRGRNEQFF.

This clone was picked up a small number of times. The chain combines TRBV29-1 with TRBJ2-1; D is unclear. This CDR3 contains 14 residues. The germline CDR1 and CDR2 sequences are SQVTM and ANQGSEA. V was shortened by 1 base and J by 1 base, with 8 bases between the two germline ends. For the CDR3, the DNA is TGCAGCGTTGAAGCCAGCTATTCCTACAATGAGCAGTTCTTC. This encodes CSVEASYSYNEQFF.

This clone occurred once. This rearrangement joins TRBV29-1 to TRBJ2-7; TRBD2 is a possible D gene (6 bases). This CDR3 is built from 14 residues. Germline V lookup: CDR1 SQVTM, CDR2 ANQGSEA. V was trimmed by 2 bases and J by 6 bases, leaving 17 bases between them. The CDR3 here is CSVELFGEVGEQYF. DNA of the CDR3: TGCAGCGTTGAACTATTTGGGGAGGTGGGCGAGCAGTACTTC.

This clone was recorded a few times. V is TRBV7-9 and J is TRBJ2-1; D unclear. This CDR3 has 12 residues. CDR1 SEHNR and CDR2 FQNEAQ come from the germline V gene (reference sequence). Trimming shortened V by 1 base and J by 6 bases, and 4 bases separated the two germline ends. In nucleotides, the CDR3 is TGTGCCAGCAGCTTAGAGTCCAATGAGCAGTTCTTC. Residues: CASSLESNEQFF.

The V and J genes are TRBV9 and TRBJ2-1; the match to TRBD2 covers 12 bases. CDR3 size: 17 residues. Germline-derived CDR1 and CDR2 are SGDLS and YYNGEE. V dropped 3 bases and J dropped 8; count of bases not matched to a gene: 12. CDR3 nucleotide sequence: TGTGCCAGCAGCGCAGAGACTAGCGGGAGATGGGCCTATGAGCAGTTCTTC. Translation gives CASSAETSGRWAYEQFF. Drawing the rest from reference TRBV9 and TRBJ2-1, the complete variable domain is DSGVTQTPKHLITATGQRVTLRCSPRSGDLSVYWYQQSLDQGLQFLIQYYNGEERAKGNILERFSAQQFPDLHSELNLSSLELGDSALYFCASSAETSGRWAYEQFFGPGTRLTVL.

This clone has a single count. The CDR3 region is CASSGDYNEQFF. CDR3 DNA sequence: TGTGCCAGCAGCGGGGACTACAATGAGCAGTTCTTC. The rearrangement joins TRBV2 to TRBJ2-1; tentatively, D is TRBD2 (5 bases). V was trimmed by 6 bases and J by 3 bases, leaving 6 bases between them. Germline CDR1 SNHLY, CDR2 FYNNEI. The CDR3 runs 12 residues. Supplemented by reference TRBV2 and TRBJ2-1, the full variable domain reads EPEVTQTPSHQVTQMGQEVILRCVPISNHLYFYWYRQILGQKVEFLVSFYNNEISEKSEIFDDQFSVERPDGSNFTLKIRSTKLEDSAMYFCASSGDYNEQFFGPGTRLTVL.

The chain joins TRBV20-1 to TRBJ2-2; D ambiguous. V lost 1 base and J lost 6, with 3 bases in between. This CDR3 has 11 amino acids. Germline V gives CDR1 DFQATT, CDR2 SNEGSKA (reference sequence). The CDR3 spells CSARGSGELFF. The CDR3 DNA is TGCAGTGCTAGAGGATCCGGGGAGCTGTTTTTT.

This clone was seen a few times. This sequence joins TRBV29-1 and TRBJ2-2; no reliable D call. Trimming took off 7 bases at V and 1 base at J, with 10 bases between the two ends. The CDR3 is made up of 13 amino acids. CDR1 SQVTM and CDR2 ANQGSEA come from the germline V gene. CDR3 region: CSAVRQNTGELFF. DNA for the CDR3: TGCAGCGCCGTCAGACAGAACACCGGGGAGCTGTTTTTT.

V is TRBV29-1 and J is TRBJ1-2; possibly TRBD1 for D (6 bases). V was pared by 8 bases and J by 2 bases, with 15 bases between. The CDR3 runs 13 residues. The germline V gene has CDR1 SQVTM and CDR2 ANQGSEA. The CDR3 DNA sequence: TGCAGCACAAGGGACACCGTAAACTATGGCTACACCTTC. It is translated as CSTRDTVNYGYTF. The full variable domain, completed using reference TRBV29-1 and TRBJ1-2, is SAVISQKPSRDICQRGTSLTIQCQVDSQVTMMFWYRQQPGQSLTLIATANQGSEATYESGFVIDKFPISRPNLTFSTLTVSNMSPEDSSIYLCSTRDTVNYGYTFGSGTRLTVV.

The V and J genes are TRBV4-1 and TRBJ1-5; 8 positions match TRBD1. The CDR3 consists of 15 residues. The V gene's germline CDR1 is MGHRA and CDR2 YSYEKL. The V gene end was trimmed by 2 bases and the J gene end by 4 bases; junction bases not matched to a gene: 4. The CDR3 loop is CASSQQTGVNQPQHF. CDR3 coding DNA: TGCGCCAGCAGCCAACAGACAGGGGTAAATCAGCCCCAGCATTTT.

The CDR3 loop reads CASAWGIQETQYF. CDR3 DNA: TGTGCCAGCGCCTGGGGAATACAAGAGACCCAGTACTTC. The gene calls are TRBV27 and TRBJ2-5; D unresolved. This CDR3 has 13 amino acids. Germline lookup yields CDR1 MNHEY and CDR2 SMNVEV (reference sequence). The germline V and J ends were trimmed by 8 bases and 2 bases, with 12 bases remaining between them.